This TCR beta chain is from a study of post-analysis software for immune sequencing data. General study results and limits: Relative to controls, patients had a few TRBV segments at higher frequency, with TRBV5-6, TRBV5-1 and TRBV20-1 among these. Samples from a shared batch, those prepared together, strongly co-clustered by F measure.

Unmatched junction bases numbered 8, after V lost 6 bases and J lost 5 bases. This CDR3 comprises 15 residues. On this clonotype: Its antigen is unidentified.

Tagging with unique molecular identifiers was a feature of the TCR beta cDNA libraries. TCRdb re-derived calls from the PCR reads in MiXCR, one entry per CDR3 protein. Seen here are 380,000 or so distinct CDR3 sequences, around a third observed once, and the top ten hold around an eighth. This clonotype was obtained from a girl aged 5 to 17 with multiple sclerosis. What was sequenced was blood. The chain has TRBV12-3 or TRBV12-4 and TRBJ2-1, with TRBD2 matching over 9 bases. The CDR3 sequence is CASREAGGPHNEQFF. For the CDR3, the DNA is TGTGCCAGCAGGGAGGCGGGGGGGCCGCACAATGAGCAGTTCTTC.